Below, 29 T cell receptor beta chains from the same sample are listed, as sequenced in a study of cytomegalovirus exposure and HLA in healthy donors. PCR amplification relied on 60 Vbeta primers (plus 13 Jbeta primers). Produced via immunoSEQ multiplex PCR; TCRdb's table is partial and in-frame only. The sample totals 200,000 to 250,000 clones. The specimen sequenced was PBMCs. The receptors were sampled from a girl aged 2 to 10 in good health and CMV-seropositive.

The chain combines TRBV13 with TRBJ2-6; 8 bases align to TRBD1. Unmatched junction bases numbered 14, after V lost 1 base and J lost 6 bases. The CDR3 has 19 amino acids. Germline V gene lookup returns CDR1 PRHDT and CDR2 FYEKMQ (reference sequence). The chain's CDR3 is CASSLEGQADLHEANVLTF. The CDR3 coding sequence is TGTGCCAGCAGCTTAGAGGGACAGGCGGATCTGCACGAGGCCAACGTCCTGACTTTC.

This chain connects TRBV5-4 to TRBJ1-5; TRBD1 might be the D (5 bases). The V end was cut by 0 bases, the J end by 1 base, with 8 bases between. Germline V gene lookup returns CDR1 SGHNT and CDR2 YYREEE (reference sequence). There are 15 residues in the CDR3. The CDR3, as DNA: TGTGCCAGCAGCTTGGGGGGGGTGAGCAATCAGCCCCAGCATTTT. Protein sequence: CASSLGGVSNQPQHF.

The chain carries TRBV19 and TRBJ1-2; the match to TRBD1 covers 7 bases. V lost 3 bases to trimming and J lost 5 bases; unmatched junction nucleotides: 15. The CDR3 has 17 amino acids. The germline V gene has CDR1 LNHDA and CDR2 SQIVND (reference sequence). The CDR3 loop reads CASSITGGAGTVYGYTF. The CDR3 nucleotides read TGTGCCAGTAGTATCACCGGAGGGGCCGGGACAGTATATGGCTACACCTTC.

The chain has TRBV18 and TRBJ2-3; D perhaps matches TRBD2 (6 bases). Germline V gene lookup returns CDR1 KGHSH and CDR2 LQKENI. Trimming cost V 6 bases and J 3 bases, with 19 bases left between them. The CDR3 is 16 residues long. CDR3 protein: CASSLNGGTVTDTQYF. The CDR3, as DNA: TGTGCCAGCTCCCTCAATGGCGGGACTGTTACAGATACGCAGTATTTT. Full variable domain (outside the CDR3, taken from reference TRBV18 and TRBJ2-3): NAGVMQNPRHLVRRRGQEARLRCSPMKGHSHVYWYRQLPEEGLKFMVYLQKENIIDESGMPKERFSAEFPKEGPSILRIQQVVRGDSAAYFCASSLNGGTVTDTQYFGPGTRLTVL.

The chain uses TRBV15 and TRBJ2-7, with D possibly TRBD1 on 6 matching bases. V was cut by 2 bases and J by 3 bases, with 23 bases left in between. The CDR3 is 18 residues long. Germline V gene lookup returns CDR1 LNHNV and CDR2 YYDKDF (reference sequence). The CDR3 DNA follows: TGTGCCACCAGCAGAATACAGGGCCCTATACCCCGATACTACGAGCAGTACTTC. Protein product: CATSRIQGPIPRYYEQYF. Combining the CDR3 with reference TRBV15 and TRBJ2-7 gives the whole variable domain DAMVIQNPRYQVTQFGKPVTLSCSQTLNHNVMYWYQQKSSQAPKLLFHYYDKDFNNEADTPDNFQSRRPNTSFCFLDIRSPGLGDTAMYLCATSRIQGPIPRYYEQYFGPGTRLTVT.

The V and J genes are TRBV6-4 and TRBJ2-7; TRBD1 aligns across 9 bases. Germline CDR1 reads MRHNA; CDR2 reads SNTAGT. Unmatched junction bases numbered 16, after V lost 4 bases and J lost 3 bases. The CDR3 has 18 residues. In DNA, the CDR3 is TGTGCCAGCAGTGGGGGACAGGGTACCGGGACCGTCATCTACGAGCAGTACTTC. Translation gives CASSGGQGTGTVIYEQYF.

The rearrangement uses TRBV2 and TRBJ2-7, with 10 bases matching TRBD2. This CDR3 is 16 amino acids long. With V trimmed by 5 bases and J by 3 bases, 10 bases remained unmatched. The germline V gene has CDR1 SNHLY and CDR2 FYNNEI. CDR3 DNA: TGTGCCAGCAGTCCACAAACACTAGCGGGGAGCTACGAGCAGTACTTC. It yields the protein CASSPQTLAGSYEQYF. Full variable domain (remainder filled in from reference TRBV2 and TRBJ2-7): EPEVTQTPSHQVTQMGQEVILRCVPISNHLYFYWYRQILGQKVEFLVSFYNNEISEKSEIFDDQFSVERPDGSNFTLKIRSTKLEDSAMYFCASSPQTLAGSYEQYFGPGTRLTVT.

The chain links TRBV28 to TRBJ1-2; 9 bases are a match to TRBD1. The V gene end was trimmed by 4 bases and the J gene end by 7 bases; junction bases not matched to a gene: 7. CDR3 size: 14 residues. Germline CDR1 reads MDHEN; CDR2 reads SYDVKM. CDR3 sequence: CASSSGQGSFGYTF. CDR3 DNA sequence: TGTGCCAGCAGTTCGGGACAGGGCTCGTTTGGCTACACCTTC.

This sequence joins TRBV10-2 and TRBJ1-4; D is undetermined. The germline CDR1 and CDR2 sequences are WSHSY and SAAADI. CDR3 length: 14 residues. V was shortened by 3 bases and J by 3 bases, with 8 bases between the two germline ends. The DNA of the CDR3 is TGCGCCAGCAGTGATCGAACTGCTAATGAAAAACTGTTTTTT. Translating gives CASSDRTANEKLFF.

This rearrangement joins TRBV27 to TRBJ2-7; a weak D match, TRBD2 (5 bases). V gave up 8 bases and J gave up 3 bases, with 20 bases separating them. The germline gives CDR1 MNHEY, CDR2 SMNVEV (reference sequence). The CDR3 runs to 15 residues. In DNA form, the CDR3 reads TGTGCCAGCCCCAAGTTGGACTTCCTTTTCTACGAGCAGTACTTC. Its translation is CASPKLDFLFYEQYF.

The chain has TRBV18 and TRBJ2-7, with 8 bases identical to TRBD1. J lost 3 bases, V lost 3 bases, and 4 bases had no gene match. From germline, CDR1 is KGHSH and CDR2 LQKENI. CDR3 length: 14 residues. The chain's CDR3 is CASSPGTGVYEQYF. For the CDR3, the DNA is TGTGCCAGCTCACCCGGGACAGGAGTCTACGAGCAGTACTTC. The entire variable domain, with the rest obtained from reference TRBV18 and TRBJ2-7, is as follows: NAGVMQNPRHLVRRRGQEARLRCSPMKGHSHVYWYRQLPEEGLKFMVYLQKENIIDESGMPKERFSAEFPKEGPSILRIQQVVRGDSAAYFCASSPGTGVYEQYFGPGTRLTVT.

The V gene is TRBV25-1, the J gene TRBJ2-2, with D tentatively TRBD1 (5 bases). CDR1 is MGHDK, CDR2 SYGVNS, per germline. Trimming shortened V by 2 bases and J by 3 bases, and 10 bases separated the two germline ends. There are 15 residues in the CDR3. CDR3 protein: CASSEPGRDTGELFF. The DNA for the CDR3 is TGTGCCAGCAGTGAACCTGGCAGGGACACCGGGGAGCTGTTTTTT.

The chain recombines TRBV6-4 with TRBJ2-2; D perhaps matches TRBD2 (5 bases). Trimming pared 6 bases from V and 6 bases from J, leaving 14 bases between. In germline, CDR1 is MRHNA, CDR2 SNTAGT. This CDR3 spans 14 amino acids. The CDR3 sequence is CASSAEEAAGELFF. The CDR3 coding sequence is TGTGCCAGCAGCGCAGAGGAGGCCGCCGGGGAGCTGTTTTTT.

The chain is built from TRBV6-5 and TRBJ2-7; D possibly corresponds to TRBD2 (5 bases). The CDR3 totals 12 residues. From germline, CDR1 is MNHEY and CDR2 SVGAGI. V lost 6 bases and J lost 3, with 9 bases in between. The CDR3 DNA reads TGTGCCAGCAGGAGCGGAGGCTACGAGCAGTACTTC. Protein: CASRSGGYEQYF.

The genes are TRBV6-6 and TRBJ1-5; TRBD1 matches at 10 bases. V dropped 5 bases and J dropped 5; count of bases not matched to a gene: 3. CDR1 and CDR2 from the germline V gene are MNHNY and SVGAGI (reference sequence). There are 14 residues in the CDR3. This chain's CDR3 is CASSTGQGDQPQHF. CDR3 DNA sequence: TGTGCCAGCAGTACAGGACAGGGGGATCAGCCCCAGCATTTT.

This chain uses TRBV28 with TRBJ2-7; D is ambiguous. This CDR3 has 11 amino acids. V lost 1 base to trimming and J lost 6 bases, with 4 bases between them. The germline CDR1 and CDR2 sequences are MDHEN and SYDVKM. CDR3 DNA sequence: TGTGCCAGCAGTTTATCGGGCGAGCAGTACTTC. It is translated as CASSLSGEQYF.

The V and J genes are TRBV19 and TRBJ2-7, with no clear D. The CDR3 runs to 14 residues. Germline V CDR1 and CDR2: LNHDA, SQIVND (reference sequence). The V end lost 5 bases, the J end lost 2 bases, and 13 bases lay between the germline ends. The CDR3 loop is CASSALVAPYEQYF. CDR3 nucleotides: TGTGCCAGTAGTGCCCTAGTGGCCCCCTACGAGCAGTACTTC.

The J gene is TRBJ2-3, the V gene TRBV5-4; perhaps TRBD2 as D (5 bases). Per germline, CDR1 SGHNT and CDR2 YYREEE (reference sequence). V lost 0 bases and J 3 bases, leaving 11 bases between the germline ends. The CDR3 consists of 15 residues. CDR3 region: CASSLAREGTDTQYF. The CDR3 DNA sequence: TGTGCCAGCAGCTTGGCGCGAGAGGGTACAGATACGCAGTATTTT.

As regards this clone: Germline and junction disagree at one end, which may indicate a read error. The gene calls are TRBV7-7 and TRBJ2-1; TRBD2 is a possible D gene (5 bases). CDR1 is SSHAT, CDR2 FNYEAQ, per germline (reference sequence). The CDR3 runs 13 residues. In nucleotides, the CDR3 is TGTGCTAGCAGCTTACTAGAAGGAGGAGAGCAGTTCTTC. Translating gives CASSLLEGGEQFF.

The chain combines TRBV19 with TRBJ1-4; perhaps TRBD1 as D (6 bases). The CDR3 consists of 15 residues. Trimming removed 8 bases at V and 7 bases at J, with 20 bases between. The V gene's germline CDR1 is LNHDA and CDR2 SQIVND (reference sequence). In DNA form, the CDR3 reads TGTGCCAGTTCCCGCCCCCGGGACACCTCTGAAAAACTGTTTTTT. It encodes CASSRPRDTSEKLFF. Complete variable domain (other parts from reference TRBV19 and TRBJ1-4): DGGITQSPKYLFRKEGQNVTLSCEQNLNHDAMYWYRQDPGQGLRLIYYSQIVNDFQKGDIAEGYSVSREKKESFPLTVTSAQKNPTAFYLCASSRPRDTSEKLFFGSGTQLSVL.

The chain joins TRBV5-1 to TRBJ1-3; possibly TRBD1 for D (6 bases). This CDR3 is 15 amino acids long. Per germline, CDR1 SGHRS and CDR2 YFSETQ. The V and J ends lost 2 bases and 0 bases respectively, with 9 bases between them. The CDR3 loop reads CASSFGGASGNTIYF. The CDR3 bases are TGCGCCAGCAGCTTTGGGGGGGCCTCTGGAAACACCATATATTTT. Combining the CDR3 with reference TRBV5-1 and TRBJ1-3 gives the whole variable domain KAGVTQTPRYLIKTRGQQVTLSCSPISGHRSVSWYQQTPGQGLQFLFEYFSETQRNKGNFPGRFSGRQFSNSRSEMNVSTLELGDSALYLCASSFGGASGNTIYFGEGSWLTVV.

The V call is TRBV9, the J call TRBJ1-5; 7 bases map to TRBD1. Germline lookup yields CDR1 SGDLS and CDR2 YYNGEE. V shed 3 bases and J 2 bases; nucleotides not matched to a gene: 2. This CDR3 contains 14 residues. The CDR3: CASSATGGNQPQHF. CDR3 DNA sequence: TGTGCCAGCAGCGCCACAGGGGGCAATCAGCCCCAGCATTTT.

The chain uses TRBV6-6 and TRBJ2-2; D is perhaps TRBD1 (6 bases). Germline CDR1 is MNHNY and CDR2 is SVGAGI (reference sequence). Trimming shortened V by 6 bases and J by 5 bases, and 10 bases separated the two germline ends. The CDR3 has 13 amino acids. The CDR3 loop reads CASSQGTTGELFF. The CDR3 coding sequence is TGTGCCAGCAGCCAAGGGACAACCGGGGAGCTGTTTTTT.

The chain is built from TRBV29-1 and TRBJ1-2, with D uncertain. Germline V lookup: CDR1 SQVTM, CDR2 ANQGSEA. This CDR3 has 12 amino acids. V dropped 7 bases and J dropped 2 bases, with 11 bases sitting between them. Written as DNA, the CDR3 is TGCAGCGGTGCCGGAGAAAACTATGGCTACACCTTC. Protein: CSGAGENYGYTF.

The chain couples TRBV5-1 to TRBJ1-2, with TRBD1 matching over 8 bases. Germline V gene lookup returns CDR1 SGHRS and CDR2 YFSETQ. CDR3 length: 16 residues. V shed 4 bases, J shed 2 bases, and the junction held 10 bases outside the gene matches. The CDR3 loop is CASSAGQENGNYGYTF. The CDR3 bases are TGCGCCAGCAGCGCGGGACAGGAAAACGGCAACTATGGCTACACCTTC.

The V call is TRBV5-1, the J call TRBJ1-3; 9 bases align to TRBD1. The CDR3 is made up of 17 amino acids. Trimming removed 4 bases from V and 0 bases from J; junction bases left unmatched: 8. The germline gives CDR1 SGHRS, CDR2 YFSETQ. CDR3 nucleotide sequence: TGCGCCAGCAGCCGGGACAGGGAGCCCAACTCTGGAAACACCATATATTTT. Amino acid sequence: CASSRDREPNSGNTIYF.

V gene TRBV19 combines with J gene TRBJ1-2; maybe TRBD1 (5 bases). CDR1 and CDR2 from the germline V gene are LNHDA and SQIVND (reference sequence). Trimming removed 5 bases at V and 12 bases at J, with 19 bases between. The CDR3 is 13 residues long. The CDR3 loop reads CASSLPGRDSDTF. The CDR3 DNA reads TGTGCCAGTAGTCTCCCCGGGAGGGACTCCGACACCTTC.

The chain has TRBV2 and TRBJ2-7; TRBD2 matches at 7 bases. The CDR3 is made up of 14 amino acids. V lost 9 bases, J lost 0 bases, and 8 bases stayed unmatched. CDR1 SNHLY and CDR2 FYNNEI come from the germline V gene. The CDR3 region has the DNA TGTGCCAGTAAGAGCGGGGTCAGCTCCTACGAGCAGTACTTC. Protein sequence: CASKSGVSSYEQYF.

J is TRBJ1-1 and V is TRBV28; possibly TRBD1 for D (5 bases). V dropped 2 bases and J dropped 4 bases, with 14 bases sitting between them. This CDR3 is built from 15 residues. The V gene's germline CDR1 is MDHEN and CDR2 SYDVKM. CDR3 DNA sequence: TGTGCCAGCAGTTTACGACCGGGGGAGGGCACTGAAGCTTTCTTT. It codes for CASSLRPGEGTEAFF.